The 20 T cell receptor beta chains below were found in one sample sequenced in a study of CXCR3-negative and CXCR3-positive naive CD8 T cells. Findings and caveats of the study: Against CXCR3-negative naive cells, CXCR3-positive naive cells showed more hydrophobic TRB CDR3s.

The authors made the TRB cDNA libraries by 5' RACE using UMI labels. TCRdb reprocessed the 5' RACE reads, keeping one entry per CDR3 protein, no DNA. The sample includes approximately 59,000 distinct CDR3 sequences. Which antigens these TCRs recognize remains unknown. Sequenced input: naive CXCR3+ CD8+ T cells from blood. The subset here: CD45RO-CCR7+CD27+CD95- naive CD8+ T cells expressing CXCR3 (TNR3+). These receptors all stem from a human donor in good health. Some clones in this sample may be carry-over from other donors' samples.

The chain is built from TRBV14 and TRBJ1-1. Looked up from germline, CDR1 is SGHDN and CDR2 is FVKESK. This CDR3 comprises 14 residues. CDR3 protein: CASSQESWDPEAFF.

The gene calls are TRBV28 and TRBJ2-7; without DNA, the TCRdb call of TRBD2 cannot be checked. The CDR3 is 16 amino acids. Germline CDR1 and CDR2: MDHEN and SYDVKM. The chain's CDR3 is CASRSRQGLPSYEQYF.

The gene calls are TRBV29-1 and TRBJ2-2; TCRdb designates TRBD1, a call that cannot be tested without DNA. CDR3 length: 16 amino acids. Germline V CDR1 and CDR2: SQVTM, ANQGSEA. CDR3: CSVEGGTGRVPGELFF.

This CDR3 reads CASSPIRALGLPSYNEQFF. The genes are TRBV7-6 and TRBJ2-1; the D call of TRBD2 rests on TCRdb alone, since no DNA is present to check it. This CDR3 spans 19 amino acids. Germline lookup yields CDR1 SGHVS and CDR2 FNYEAQ. Full variable domain (remainder filled in from reference TRBV7-6 and TRBJ2-1): GAGVSQSPRYKVTKRGQDVALRCDPISGHVSLYWYRQALGQGPEFLTYFNYEAQQDKSGLPNDRFSAERPEGSISTLTIQRTEQRDSAMYRCASSPIRALGLPSYNEQFFGPGTRLTVL.

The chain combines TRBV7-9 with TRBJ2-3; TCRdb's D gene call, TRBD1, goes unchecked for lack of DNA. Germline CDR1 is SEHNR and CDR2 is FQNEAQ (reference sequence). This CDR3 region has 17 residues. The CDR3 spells CASSLGKAGAITDTQYF.

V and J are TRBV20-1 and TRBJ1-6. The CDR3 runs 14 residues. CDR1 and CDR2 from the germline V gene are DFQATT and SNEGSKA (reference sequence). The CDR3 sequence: CSARGGEGNSPLHF.

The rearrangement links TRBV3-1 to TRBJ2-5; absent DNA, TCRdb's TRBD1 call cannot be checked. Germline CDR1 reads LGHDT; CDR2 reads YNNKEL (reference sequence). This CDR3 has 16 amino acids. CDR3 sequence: CASSLRQGREQETQYF.

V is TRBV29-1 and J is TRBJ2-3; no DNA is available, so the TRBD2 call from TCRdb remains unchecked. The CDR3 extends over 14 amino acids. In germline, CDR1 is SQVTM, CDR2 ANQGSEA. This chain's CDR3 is CSVLAGGRADTQYF.

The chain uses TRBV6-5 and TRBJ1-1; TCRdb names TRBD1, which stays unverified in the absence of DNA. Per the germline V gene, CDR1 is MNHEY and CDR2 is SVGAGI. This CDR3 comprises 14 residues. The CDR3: CASSYWQGNTEAFF.

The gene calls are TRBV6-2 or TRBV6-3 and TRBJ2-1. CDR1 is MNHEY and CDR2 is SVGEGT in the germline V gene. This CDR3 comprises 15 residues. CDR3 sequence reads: CASSYPDVTGNEQFF.

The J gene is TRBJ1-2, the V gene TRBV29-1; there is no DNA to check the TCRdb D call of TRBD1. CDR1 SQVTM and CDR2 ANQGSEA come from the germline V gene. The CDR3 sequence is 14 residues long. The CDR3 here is CSVNRQGPFDGYTF.

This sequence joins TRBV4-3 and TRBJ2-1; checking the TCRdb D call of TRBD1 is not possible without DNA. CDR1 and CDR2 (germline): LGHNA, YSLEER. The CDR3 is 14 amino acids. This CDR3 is CASSQDYTGGEQFF.

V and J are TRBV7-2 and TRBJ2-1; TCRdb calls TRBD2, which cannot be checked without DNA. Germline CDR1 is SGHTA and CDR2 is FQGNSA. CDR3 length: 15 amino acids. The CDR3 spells CASSFGTSGGLEQFF.

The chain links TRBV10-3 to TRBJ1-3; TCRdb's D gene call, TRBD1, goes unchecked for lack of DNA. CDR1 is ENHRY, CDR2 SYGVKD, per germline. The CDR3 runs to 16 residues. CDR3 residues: CAISDLYRGSGNTIYF.

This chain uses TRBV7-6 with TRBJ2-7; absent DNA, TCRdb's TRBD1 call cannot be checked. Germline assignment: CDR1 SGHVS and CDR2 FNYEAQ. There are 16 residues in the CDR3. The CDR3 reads CASSSHRDPEDYGQYF.

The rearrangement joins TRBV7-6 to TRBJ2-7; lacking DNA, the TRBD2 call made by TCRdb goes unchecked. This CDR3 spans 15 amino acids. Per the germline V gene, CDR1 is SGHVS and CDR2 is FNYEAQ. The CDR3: CASSTSGGAGPEQYF.

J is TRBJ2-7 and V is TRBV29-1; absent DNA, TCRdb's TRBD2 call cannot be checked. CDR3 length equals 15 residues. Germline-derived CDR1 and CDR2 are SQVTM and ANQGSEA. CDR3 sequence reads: CSVGGLAGKTYEQYF.

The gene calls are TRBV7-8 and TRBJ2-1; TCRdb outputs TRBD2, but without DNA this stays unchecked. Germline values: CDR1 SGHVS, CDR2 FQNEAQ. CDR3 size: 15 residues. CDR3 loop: CASSPRGASGNEQFF.

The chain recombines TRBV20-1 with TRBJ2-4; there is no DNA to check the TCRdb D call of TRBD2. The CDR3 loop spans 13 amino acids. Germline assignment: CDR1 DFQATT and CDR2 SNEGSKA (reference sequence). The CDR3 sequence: CSASDAGTYIQYF.

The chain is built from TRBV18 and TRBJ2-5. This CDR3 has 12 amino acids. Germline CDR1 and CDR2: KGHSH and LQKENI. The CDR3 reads CASSPPSETQCF.